A single sample gave rise to the 8 T cell receptor beta chains below, sequenced in a study of T cell responses to AZD1222 COVID-19 vaccine. Produced via immunoSEQ multiplex PCR; TCRdb's table is partial and in-frame only. The table includes about 150,000 clones, about 92% detected once. The input for sequencing was peripheral blood, taken on day 0 of AZD1222 vaccination. The source is an adult in good health.

This clone was seen once. The CDR3 is CASSQGRGIGRNSYEQYF. The CDR3 DNA sequence: TGCGCCAGCAGCCAAGGTCGGGGAATCGGGCGGAACTCCTACGAGCAGTACTTC. The J gene is TRBJ2-7, the V gene TRBV4-1; maybe TRBD2 (5 bases). Germline V CDR1 and CDR2: MGHRA, YSYEKL. The V end lost 1 base, the J end lost 0 bases, and 19 bases lay between the germline ends. The CDR3 is made up of 18 amino acids.

The chain combines TRBV9 with TRBJ1-2; 8 bases line up with TRBD1. The CDR3 runs to 17 residues. CDR1 and CDR2 (germline): SGDLS, YYNGEE. The junction had 7 bases not matched to a gene; V was cut back by 0 bases and J by 0 bases. CDR3 sequence (DNA): TGTGCCAGCAGCGTAGAGGACAGGGCCCTTGCTAACTATGGCTACACCTTC. It encodes CASSVEDRALANYGYTF.

This clone was recorded only once. The genes are TRBV14 and TRBJ2-1, with 12 bases aligning to TRBD2. The V and J ends lost 2 bases and 7 bases, in that order; junction bases with no gene match: 6. Germline-derived CDR1 and CDR2 are SGHDN and FVKESK. This CDR3 contains 16 residues. CDR3 region: CASSQRTSGAANEQFF. CDR3 bases: TGTGCCAGCAGCCAAAGGACTAGCGGGGCGGCGAATGAGCAGTTCTTC.

The chain carries TRBV5-1 and TRBJ1-2; D call uncertain. Germline-derived CDR1 and CDR2 are SGHRS and YFSETQ. This CDR3 has 13 residues. The ends were cut back, 4 bases at V and 4 bases at J, with 11 bases in the middle. The CDR3, as DNA: TGCGCCAGCAGCCCGAGTCGGTCCTATGGCTACACCTTC. This sequence encodes CASSPSRSYGYTF.

The chain combines TRBV27 with TRBJ1-4; 9 bases match TRBD1. Germline V CDR1 and CDR2: MNHEY, SMNVEV (reference sequence). This CDR3 contains 13 residues. Germline trimming cut 3 bases from V and 12 bases from J; bases unmatched to any gene: 5. CDR3 in amino acids: CASSFTGGGELFF. The CDR3 coding sequence is TGTGCCAGCAGTTTCACAGGGGGCGGGGAACTGTTTTTT.

The chain is built from TRBV5-1 and TRBJ2-2; D ambiguous. From germline, CDR1 is SGHRS and CDR2 YFSETQ. Trimming took off 4 bases at V and 4 bases at J, with 8 bases between the two ends. This CDR3 spans 13 amino acids. CDR3 in DNA: TGCGCCAGCAGCCGGGTCACCACCGGGGAGCTGTTTTTT. Protein product: CASSRVTTGELFF.

This chain connects TRBV7-9 to TRBJ1-2; 8 positions match TRBD1. V was pared by 5 bases and J by 2 bases, with 10 bases of the junction left unmatched. This CDR3 has 16 amino acids. CDR1 SEHNR and CDR2 FQNEAQ come from the germline V gene (reference sequence). CDR3 coding DNA: TGTGCCAGCAGCCTGGGGGGGGACAGGCTAAACTATGGCTACACCTTC. It encodes CASSLGGDRLNYGYTF.

The V call is TRBV7-9, the J call TRBJ2-7, with TRBD1 matching over 7 bases. Trimming removed 6 bases from V and 0 bases from J; junction bases left unmatched: 11. The CDR3 is 16 residues long. CDR1 SEHNR and CDR2 FQNEAQ come from the germline V gene (reference sequence). The DNA of the CDR3 is TGTGCCAGCAGTGGAAAGGGACAGACGAGCTCCTACGAGCAGTACTTC. Translation: CASSGKGQTSSYEQYF.